These T cell receptor beta chains were read from a single sample in a study of memory CD4+ T cells and cytomegalovirus serostatus. Method: immunoSEQ multiplex PCR; TCRdb's copy keeps in-frame clones and lacks some. The sample lists tens of thousands of clones; 76% were seen once. Sequences were obtained from memory CD4+ T cells from blood. Receptor source: an adult in good health and CMV-seronegative. Each CDR3 is given with its conserved first and last residue. Fields, in order: V gene, J gene, CDR3 protein.

V gene: TRBV7-9; J gene: TRBJ2-7; CDR3 protein: CASSPQLGTYEQYF
V gene: TRBV13; J gene: TRBJ2-2; CDR3 protein: CASSRGARYTGELFF
V gene: TRBV6-6; J gene: TRBJ1-5; CDR3 protein: CASSSPGSLEPQHF
V gene: TRBV11-2; J gene: TRBJ2-5; CDR3 protein: CASRSTGLAGQTQYF
V gene: TRBV15; J gene: TRBJ1-2; CDR3 protein: CATSRFQGGVGGYTF
V gene: TRBV7-2; J gene: TRBJ1-2; CDR3 protein: CASSFSGALSYGYTF
V gene: TRBV18; J gene: TRBJ1-2; CDR3 protein: CASSPPGRVNYDYTF
V gene: TRBV19; J gene: TRBJ1-5; CDR3 protein: CASTGGRAFQPQHF
V gene: TRBV7-2; J gene: TRBJ2-6; CDR3 protein: CASSQDLANSGANVLTF
V gene: TRBV5-1; J gene: TRBJ2-1; CDR3 protein: CASSLGLGRQGAYNEQFF
V gene: TRBV5-6; J gene: TRBJ1-2; CDR3 protein: CASSSTHQGQRGYGYTF
V gene: TRBV13; J gene: TRBJ1-3; CDR3 protein: CASSLGFRASGNTIYF
V gene: TRBV30; J gene: TRBJ2-3; CDR3 protein: CAWRKAGGIRNTQYF
V gene: TRBV28; J gene: TRBJ1-5; CDR3 protein: CASSFDPDSNQPQHF
V gene: TRBV29-1; J gene: TRBJ1-2; CDR3 protein: CSVSGQKTNYGYTF
V gene: TRBV29-1; J gene: TRBJ2-1; CDR3 protein: CSGGLAADNEQFF
V gene: TRBV19; J gene: TRBJ1-4; CDR3 protein: CASSNTWGGEKLFF
V gene: TRBV28; J gene: TRBJ2-7; CDR3 protein: CASSLSRPSYEQYF
V gene: TRBV4-1; J gene: TRBJ2-3; CDR3 protein: CASSQAVLAATADTQYF
V gene: TRBV7-9; J gene: TRBJ1-2; CDR3 protein: CASSLDLRRDRVYGYTF
V gene: TRBV2; J gene: TRBJ1-4; CDR3 protein: CASNGNPNEKLFF
V gene: TRBV28; J gene: TRBJ1-5; CDR3 protein: CASINGGGGQPQHF
V gene: TRBV30; J gene: TRBJ1-3; CDR3 protein: CAWSVSSGNTIYF
V gene: TRBV5-6; J gene: TRBJ1-2; CDR3 protein: CASSAGPRVGVYGYTF
V gene: TRBV6-1; J gene: TRBJ1-4; CDR3 protein: CASSEFQGLAEKLFF
V gene: TRBV7-3; J gene: TRBJ2-6; CDR3 protein: CASSSPGGQGVSGANVLTF
V gene: TRBV5-6; J gene: TRBJ2-7; CDR3 protein: CASSRRTDSYEQYF
V gene: TRBV10-3; J gene: TRBJ1-2; CDR3 protein: CAISVSKEGYGYTF
V gene: TRBV25-1; J gene: TRBJ1-2; CDR3 protein: CASSPGWGQDGYTF
V gene: TRBV7-6; J gene: TRBJ2-5; CDR3 protein: CASSRTSGGPGETQYF
V gene: TRBV2; J gene: TRBJ1-4; CDR3 protein: CASRPTNEKLFF
V gene: TRBV19; J gene: TRBJ1-5; CDR3 protein: CASSNRVGNQPQHF
V gene: TRBV5-1; J gene: TRBJ2-7; CDR3 protein: CASPFVGSYEQYF
V gene: TRBV12-5; J gene: TRBJ2-3; CDR3 protein: CASGPGQNLADTQYF
V gene: TRBV9; J gene: TRBJ2-7; CDR3 protein: CASSVEGNPSYEQYF
V gene: TRBV28; J gene: TRBJ2-4; CDR3 protein: CASSLRGASGNIQYF